The entry below describes one T cell receptor beta chain. These data come from a study of patients and donors after allogeneic stem cell transplantation. V lost 1 base, J lost 6 bases, and 13 bases lay in between. The CDR3 has 14 amino acids. The germline V gene encodes CDR1 LGHDT and CDR2 YNNKEL (reference sequence). Each CDR3 protein gets one entry after TCRdb re-called the RT-PCR reads with MiXCR. The table has hundreds of thousands of distinct CDR3 sequences, roughly an eighth seen once; the top ten hold roughly 10%. This receptor was obtained from a human donor who was either an allogeneic HSCT recipient or a stem cell or donor lymphocyte infusion donor (not recorded which). It is not recorded whose cells these are; they may come from a transplant donor. Input material: blood, either unsorted or a sorted T cell fraction (not recorded which). The chain couples TRBV3-1 to TRBJ2-7; the D gene is possibly TRBD1 (5 bases). The CDR3 DNA sequence: TGTGCCAGCAGCCAAGCATACAGGCCGGGCGAGCAGTACTTC. Its translation: CASSQAYRPGEQYF.